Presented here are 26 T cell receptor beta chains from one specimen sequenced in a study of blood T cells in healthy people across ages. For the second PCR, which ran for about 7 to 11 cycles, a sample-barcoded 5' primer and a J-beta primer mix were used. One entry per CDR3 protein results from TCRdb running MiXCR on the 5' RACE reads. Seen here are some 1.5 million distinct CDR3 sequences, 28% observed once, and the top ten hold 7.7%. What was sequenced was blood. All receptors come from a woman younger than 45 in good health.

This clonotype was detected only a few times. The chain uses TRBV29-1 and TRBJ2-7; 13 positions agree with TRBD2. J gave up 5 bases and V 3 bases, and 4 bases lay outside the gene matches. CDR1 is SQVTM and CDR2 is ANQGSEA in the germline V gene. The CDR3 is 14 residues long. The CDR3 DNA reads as TGCAGCGTTGAGGGACTAGCGGGGTTCAACGAGCAGTACTTC. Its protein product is CSVEGLAGFNEQYF.

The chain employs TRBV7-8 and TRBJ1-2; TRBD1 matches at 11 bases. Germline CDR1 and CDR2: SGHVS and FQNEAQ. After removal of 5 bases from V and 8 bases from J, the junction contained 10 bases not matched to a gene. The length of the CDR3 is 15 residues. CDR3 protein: CASSPRTGGTRGYTF. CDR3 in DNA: TGTGCCAGCAGCCCCCGGACAGGGGGCACTAGGGGCTACACCTTC.

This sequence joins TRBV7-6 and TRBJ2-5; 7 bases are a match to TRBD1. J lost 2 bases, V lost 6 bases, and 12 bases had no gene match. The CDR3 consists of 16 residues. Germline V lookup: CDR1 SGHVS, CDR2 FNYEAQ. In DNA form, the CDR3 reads TGTGCCAGCAGTAACACCATTCAGACAGGGCAAGAGACCCAGTACTTC. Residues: CASSNTIQTGQETQYF. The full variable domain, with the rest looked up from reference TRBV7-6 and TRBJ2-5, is GAGVSQSPRYKVTKRGQDVALRCDPISGHVSLYWYRQALGQGPEFLTYFNYEAQQDKSGLPNDRFSAERPEGSISTLTIQRTEQRDSAMYRCASSNTIQTGQETQYFGPGTRLLVL.

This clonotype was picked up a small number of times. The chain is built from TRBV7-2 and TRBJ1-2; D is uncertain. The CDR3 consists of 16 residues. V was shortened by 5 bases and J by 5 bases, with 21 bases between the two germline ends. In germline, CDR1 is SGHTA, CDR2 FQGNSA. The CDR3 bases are TGTGCCAGCAGCCCCCGCCAAGGGAGGTCTGGGTATGGCTACACCTTC. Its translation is CASSPRQGRSGYGYTF.

For the CDR3, the DNA is TGTGCCAGCAGCTTCCTAGCGGGACCTCCCTACGAGCAGTACTTC. This codes for CASSFLAGPPYEQYF. The rearrangement uses TRBV6-6 and TRBJ2-7, with 9 bases fitting TRBD2. The germline CDR1 and CDR2 sequences are MNHNY and SVGAGI (reference sequence). The J segment lost 2 bases and the V segment lost 6 bases, leaving 8 bases of the junction unmatched. The CDR3 totals 15 residues.

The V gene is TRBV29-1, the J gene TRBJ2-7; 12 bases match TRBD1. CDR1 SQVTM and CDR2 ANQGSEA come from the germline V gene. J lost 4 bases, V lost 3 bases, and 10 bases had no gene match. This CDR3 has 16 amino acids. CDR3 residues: CSVDVVGGQGAYEQYF. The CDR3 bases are TGCAGCGTTGACGTAGTGGGGGGACAGGGGGCGTACGAGCAGTACTTC.

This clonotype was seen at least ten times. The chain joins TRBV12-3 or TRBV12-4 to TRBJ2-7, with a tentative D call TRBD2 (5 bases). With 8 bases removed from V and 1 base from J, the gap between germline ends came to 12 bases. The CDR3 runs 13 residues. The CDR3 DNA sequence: TGTGCCAGCCATGCCAGAGGGTCCTACGAGCAGTACTTC. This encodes CASHARGSYEQYF.

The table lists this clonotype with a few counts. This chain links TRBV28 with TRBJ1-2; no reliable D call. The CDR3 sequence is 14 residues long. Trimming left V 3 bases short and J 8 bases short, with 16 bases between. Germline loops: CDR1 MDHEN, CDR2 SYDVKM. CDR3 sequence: CASSFPQRRHGYTF. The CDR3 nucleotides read TGTGCCAGCAGTTTCCCCCAGAGGAGGCACGGCTACACCTTC.

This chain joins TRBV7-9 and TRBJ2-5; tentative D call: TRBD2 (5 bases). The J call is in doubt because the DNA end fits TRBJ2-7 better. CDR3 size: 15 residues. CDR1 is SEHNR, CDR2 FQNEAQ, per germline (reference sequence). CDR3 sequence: CASSPTSGRYVEQYF. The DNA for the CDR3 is TGTGCCAGCAGCCCGACCAGCGGTCGCTATGTCGAGCAGTACTTC.

CDR3 sequence: CASVGGQSSYGYTF. The CDR3 DNA follows: TGTGCCAGCGTGGGCGGGCAGAGTTCCTATGGCTACACCTTC. The chain joins TRBV6-1 to TRBJ1-2; D unresolved. The CDR3 runs 14 residues. Looked up from germline, CDR1 is MNHNS and CDR2 is SASEGT. Between the trimmed V and J ends, which lost 8 bases and 4 bases, there was a span of 17 bases.

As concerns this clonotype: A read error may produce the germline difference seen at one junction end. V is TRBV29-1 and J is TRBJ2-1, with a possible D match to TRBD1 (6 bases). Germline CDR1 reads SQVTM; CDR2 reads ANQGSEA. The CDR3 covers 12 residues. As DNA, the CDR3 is TGCGGCGTGGTGACAGGCTACCCCGAGCAGTTCTTC. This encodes CGVVTGYPEQFF.

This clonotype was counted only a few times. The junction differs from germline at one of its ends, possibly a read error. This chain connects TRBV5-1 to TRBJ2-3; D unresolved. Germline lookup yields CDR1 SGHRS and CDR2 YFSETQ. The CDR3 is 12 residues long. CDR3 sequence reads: CVSSPNLDTQYF. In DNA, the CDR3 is TGCGTCAGCAGTCCTAACTTAGATACGCAGTATTTT.

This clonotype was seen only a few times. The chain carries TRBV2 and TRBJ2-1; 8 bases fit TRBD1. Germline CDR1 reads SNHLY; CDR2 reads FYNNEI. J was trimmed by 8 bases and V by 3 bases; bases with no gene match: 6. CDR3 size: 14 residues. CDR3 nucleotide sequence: TGTGCCAGCAGTGAGCCAGGGGGCTTAGATGAGCAGTTCTTC. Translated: CASSEPGGLDEQFF. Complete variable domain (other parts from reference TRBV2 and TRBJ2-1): EPEVTQTPSHQVTQMGQEVILRCVPISNHLYFYWYRQILGQKVEFLVSFYNNEISEKSEIFDDQFSVERPDGSNFTLKIRSTKLEDSAMYFCASSEPGGLDEQFFGPGTRLTVL.

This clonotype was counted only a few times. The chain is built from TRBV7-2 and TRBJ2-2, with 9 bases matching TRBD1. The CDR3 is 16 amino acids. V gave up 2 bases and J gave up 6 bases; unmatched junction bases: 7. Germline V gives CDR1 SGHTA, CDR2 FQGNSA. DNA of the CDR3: TGTGCCAGCAGCTTACGGTGGGACAGGGTTGCCGGGGAGCTGTTTTTT. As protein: CASSLRWDRVAGELFF.

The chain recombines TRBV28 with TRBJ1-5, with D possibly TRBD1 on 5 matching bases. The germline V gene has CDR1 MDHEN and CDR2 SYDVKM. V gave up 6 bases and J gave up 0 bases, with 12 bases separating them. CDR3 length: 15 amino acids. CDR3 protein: CASSLTAYSNQPQHF. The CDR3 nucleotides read TGTGCCAGCAGCTTGACAGCGTATAGCAATCAGCCCCAGCATTTT.

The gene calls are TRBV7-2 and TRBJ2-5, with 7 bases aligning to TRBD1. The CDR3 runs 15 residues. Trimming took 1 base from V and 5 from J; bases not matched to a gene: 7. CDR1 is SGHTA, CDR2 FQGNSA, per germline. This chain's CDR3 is CASSLGTGWGETQYF. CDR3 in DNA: TGTGCCAGCAGCTTAGGGACAGGTTGGGGGGAGACCCAGTACTTC.

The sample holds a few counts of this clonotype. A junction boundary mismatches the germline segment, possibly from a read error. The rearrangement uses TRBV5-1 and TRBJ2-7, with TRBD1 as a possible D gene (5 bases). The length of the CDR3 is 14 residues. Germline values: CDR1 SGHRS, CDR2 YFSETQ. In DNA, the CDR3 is TGCGCCATCAGCCCCAGGGAAGTTACGGGCGAGCAGTACTTC. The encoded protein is CAISPREVTGEQYF.

Written as DNA, the CDR3 is TGTGCCAGCAGTTACTCGCTTGGTGAGCGGCCGGTGGATGAGCAGTTCTTC. This translates into CASSYSLGERPVDEQFF. The chain joins TRBV6-6 to TRBJ2-1, with D perhaps TRBD2 (5 bases). Trimming pared 0 bases from V and 8 bases from J, leaving 20 bases between. Germline lookup yields CDR1 MNHNY and CDR2 SVGAGI (reference sequence). CDR3 size: 17 residues.

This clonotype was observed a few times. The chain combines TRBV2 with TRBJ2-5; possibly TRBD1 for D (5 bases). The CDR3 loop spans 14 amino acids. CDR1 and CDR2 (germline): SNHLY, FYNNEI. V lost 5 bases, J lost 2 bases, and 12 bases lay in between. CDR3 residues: CASSILDRQETQYF. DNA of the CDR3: TGTGCCAGCAGTATACTTGACAGACAAGAGACCCAGTACTTC.

CDR3 in amino acids: CASSLEPGADTQYF. DNA of the CDR3: TGCGCCAGCAGCTTGGAACCCGGTGCAGATACGCAGTATTTT. This chain connects TRBV5-1 to TRBJ2-3; D unclear. This CDR3 has 14 amino acids. The ends were cut back, 0 bases at V and 4 bases at J, with 9 bases in the middle. Looked up from germline, CDR1 is SGHRS and CDR2 is YFSETQ.

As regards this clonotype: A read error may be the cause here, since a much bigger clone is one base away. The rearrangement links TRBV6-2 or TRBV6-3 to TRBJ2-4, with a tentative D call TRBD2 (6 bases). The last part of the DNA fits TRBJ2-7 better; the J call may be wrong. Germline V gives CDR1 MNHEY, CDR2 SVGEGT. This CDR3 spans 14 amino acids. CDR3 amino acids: CASSWAGTEGEQYF. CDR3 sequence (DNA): TGTGCCAGCAGTTGGGCGGGGACTGAAGGCGAGCAGTACTTC.

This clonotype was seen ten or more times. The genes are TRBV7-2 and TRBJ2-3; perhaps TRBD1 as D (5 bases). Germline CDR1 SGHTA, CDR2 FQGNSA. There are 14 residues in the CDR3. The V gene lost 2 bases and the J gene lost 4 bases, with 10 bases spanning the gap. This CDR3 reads CASSLSSGSDTQYF. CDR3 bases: TGTGCCAGCAGCTTAAGTTCAGGGTCAGATACGCAGTATTTT.

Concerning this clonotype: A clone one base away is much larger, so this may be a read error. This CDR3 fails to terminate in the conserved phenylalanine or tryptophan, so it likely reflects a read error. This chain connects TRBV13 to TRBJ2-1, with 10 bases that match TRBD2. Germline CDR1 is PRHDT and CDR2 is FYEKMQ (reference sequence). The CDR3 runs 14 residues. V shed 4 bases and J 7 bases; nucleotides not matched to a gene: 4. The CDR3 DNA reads TGTGCCAGCAGCTCTCTAGCGGGGGAGAATGAGCAGTTCTCC. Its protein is CASSSLAGENEQFS.

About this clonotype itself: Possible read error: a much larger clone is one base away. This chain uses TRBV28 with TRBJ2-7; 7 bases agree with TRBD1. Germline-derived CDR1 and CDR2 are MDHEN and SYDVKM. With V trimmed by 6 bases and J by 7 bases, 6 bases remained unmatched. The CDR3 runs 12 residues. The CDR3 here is CASSPPGQEQYF. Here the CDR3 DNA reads TGTGCCAGCAGCCCTCCGGGACAGGAGCAGTACTTC.

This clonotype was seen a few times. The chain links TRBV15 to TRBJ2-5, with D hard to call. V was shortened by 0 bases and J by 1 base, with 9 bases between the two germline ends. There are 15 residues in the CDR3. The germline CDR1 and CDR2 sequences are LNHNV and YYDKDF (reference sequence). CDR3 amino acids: CATSRDPAVQETQYF. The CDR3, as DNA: TGTGCCACCAGCAGAGATCCCGCGGTCCAAGAGACCCAGTACTTC.

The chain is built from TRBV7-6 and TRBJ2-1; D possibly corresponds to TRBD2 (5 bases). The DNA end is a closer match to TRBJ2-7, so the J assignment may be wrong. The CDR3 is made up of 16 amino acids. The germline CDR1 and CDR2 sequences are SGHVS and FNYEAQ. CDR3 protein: CASSLISELDYNEQYF. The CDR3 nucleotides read TGTGCCAGCAGCTTAATCTCGGAACTCGACTACAATGAGCAGTACTTC.